This TCR beta chain was sequenced for a study of OX40 agonist ivuxolimab in advanced cancers. Study-wide results and caveats: Both CD4+ and CD8+ T cell populations in blood had undergone clonal expansion by week 6 at 0.1 to 3.0 mg/kg.

With regard to this clone: The target antigen is unknown.

Germline V gene lookup returns CDR1 SGHTA and CDR2 FQGNSA. This CDR3 has 13 residues. V was trimmed by 6 bases and J by 7 bases, leaving 13 bases between them. Only in-frame clones appear in the TCRdb table, and some are missing; sequencing was by immunoSEQ multiplex PCR. This table has fewer than 90,000 clones, about 89% appearing once. This receptor was obtained from an adult with an advanced solid tumor such as melanoma, head and neck, liver or kidney cancer. The V call is TRBV7-2, the J call TRBJ2-1; a weak D match, TRBD2 (5 bases). Sequenced here: CD4+ or CD8+ T cells sorted from blood, sampled in a trial of the OX40 agonist ivuxolimab. CDR3 in DNA: TGTGCCAGCAGTTACCGACGAGGGAATGAGCAGTTCTTC. It encodes CASSYRRGNEQFF.